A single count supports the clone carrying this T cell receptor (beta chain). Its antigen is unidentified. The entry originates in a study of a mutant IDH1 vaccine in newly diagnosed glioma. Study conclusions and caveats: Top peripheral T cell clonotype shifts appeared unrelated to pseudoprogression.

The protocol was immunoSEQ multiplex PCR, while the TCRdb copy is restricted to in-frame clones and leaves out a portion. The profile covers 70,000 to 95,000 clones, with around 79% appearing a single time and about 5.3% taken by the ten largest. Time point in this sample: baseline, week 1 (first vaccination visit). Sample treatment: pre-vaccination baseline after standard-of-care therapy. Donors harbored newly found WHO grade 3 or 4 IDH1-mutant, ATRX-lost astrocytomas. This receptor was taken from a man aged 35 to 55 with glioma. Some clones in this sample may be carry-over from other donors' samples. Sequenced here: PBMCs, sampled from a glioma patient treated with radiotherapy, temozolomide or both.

The CDR3 DNA follows: TGCGCCAGCAGCCTACAGGGGACGCTCTCTGGAAACACCATATATTTT. Its protein is CASSLQGTLSGNTIYF. The chain links TRBV5-1 to TRBJ1-3; 7 nucleotides align to TRBD1. The length of the CDR3 is 16 residues. V dropped 4 bases and J dropped 0; count of bases not matched to a gene: 7. Germline lookup yields CDR1 SGHRS and CDR2 YFSETQ.